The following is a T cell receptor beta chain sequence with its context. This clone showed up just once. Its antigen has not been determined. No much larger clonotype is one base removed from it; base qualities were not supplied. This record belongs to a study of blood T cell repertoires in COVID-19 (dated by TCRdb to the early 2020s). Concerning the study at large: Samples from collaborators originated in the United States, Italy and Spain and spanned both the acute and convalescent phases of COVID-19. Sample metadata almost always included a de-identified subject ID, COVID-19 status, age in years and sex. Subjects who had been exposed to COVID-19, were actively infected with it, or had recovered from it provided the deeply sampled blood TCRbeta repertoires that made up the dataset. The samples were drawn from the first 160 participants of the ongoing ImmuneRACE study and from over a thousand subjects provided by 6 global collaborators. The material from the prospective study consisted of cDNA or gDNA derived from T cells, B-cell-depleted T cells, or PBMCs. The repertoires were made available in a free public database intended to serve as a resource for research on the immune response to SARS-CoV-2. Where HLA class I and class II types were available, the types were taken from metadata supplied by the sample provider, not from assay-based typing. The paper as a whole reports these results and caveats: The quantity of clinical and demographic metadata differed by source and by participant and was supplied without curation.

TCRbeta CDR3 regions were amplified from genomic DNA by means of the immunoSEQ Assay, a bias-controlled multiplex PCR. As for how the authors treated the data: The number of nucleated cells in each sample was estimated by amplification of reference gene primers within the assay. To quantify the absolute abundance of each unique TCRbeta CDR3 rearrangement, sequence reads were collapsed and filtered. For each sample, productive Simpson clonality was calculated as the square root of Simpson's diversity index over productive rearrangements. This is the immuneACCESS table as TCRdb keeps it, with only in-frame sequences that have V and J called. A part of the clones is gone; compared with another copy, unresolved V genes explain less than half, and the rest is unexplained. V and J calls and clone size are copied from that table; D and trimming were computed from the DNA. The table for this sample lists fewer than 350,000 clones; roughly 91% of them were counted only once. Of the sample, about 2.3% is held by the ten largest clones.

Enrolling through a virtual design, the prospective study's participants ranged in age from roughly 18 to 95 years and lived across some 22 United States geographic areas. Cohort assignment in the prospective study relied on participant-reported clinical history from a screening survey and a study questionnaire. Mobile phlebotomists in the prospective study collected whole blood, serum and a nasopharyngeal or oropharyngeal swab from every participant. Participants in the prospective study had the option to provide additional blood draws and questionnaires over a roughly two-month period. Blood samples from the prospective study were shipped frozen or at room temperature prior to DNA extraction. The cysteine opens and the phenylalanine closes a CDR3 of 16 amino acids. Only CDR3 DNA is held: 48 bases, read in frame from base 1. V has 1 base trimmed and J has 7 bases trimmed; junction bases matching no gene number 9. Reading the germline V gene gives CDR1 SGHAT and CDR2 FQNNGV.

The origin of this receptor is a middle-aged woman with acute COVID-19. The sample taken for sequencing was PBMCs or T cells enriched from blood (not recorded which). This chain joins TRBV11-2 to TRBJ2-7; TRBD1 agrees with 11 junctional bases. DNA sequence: TGTGCCAGCAGCTTAGGGACAGGGGGCATTAAGGGGGAGCAGTACTTC. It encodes CASSLGTGGIKGEQYF.